A single sample gave rise to the 9 T cell receptor beta chains below, sequenced in a study of cytomegalovirus exposure and HLA in healthy donors. 60 Vbeta and 13 Jbeta primers were used in PCR. TCRdb keeps only in-frame clones here, not all; method: immunoSEQ multiplex PCR. The table has roughly 180,000 clones, approximately 82% seen once. Material: PBMCs. The source of these receptors is a woman aged 40 to 49 in good health and CMV-seropositive.

This rearrangement joins TRBV19 to TRBJ2-7, with 8 bases aligning to TRBD1. V dropped 6 bases and J dropped 4; count of bases not matched to a gene: 14. The length of the CDR3 is 16 residues. Germline CDR1 and CDR2: LNHDA and SQIVND (reference sequence). CDR3 protein: CASSLRGQGARYEQYF. The CDR3 DNA is TGTGCCAGTAGCCTCCGTGGGCAGGGGGCGCGGTACGAGCAGTACTTC.

The gene calls are TRBV19 and TRBJ2-1; 7 nucleotides line up with TRBD1. Germline assignment: CDR1 LNHDA and CDR2 SQIVND (reference sequence). The V segment lost 4 bases and the J segment 8 bases; nucleotides outside the gene matches: 2. The CDR3 is 12 amino acids. The CDR3 bases are TGTGCCAGTAGTAGGGACAGAGATGAGCAGTTCTTC. Translation: CASSRDRDEQFF.

V usage is TRBV10-1 and J usage is TRBJ2-3; D remains ambiguous. This CDR3 spans 15 amino acids. Germline V gene lookup returns CDR1 WNHNN and CDR2 SYGVQD (reference sequence). Trimming stripped 4 bases from V and 2 bases from J, with 13 bases between. For the CDR3, the DNA is TGCGCCAGCAGTGTGGGTAGCCTTCACACAGATACGCAGTATTTT. Protein: CASSVGSLHTDTQYF.

The chain joins TRBV28 to TRBJ1-2, with D possibly being TRBD1 (6 bases). This CDR3 region has 15 residues. Trimming removed 7 bases at V and 3 bases at J, with 18 bases between. CDR1 and CDR2 (germline): MDHEN, SYDVKM. Here the CDR3 reads CASNRAGDTYYGYTF. The CDR3 bases are TGTGCCAGCAATCGAGCCGGGGACACTTACTATGGCTACACCTTC.

This chain joins TRBV5-1 and TRBJ2-3; D is perhaps TRBD2 (6 bases). The CDR3 length is 15 residues. Looked up from germline, CDR1 is SGHRS and CDR2 is YFSETQ. V lost 5 bases, J lost 1 base, and 14 bases lay in between. In nucleotides, the CDR3 is TGCGCCAGCAGGCGGGGTGTGGATGGCACAGATACGCAGTATTTT. It encodes CASRRGVDGTDTQYF.

In nucleotides, the CDR3 is TGTGCCAGCAGTGCCGGGACTAGCGGCCCTTGGGAGACCCAGTACTTC. Amino acids: CASSAGTSGPWETQYF. The chain uses TRBV2 and TRBJ2-5; 11 bases line up with TRBD2. The junction had 9 bases not matched to a gene; V was cut back by 4 bases and J by 5 bases. Per germline, CDR1 SNHLY and CDR2 FYNNEI. This CDR3 comprises 16 residues.

The rearrangement links TRBV6-6 to TRBJ2-7; 8 bases fit TRBD1. V shed 2 bases and J 3 bases; nucleotides not matched to a gene: 3. Germline CDR1 MNHNY, CDR2 SVGAGI (reference sequence). The CDR3 runs to 14 residues. CDR3 sequence reads: CASSYAGQGYEQYF. The DNA of the CDR3 is TGTGCCAGCAGTTACGCCGGACAGGGCTACGAGCAGTACTTC.

This clone was found a few times. V gene TRBV19 combines with J gene TRBJ2-1, with D perhaps matching TRBD1 (6 bases). Trimming removed 2 bases at V and 2 bases at J, with 7 bases between. The CDR3 runs 14 residues. Germline CDR1 reads LNHDA; CDR2 reads SQIVND (reference sequence). For the CDR3, the DNA is TGTGCCAGTAGTATACAGGGGACCTACAATGAGCAGTTCTTC. It specifies CASSIQGTYNEQFF.

The genes are TRBV5-8 and TRBJ1-1; TRBD1 might be the D (5 bases). Germline V lookup: CDR1 SGHTS, CDR2 YDEGEE. The ends were cut back, 2 bases at V and 1 base at J, with 9 bases in the middle. This CDR3 has 14 residues. The CDR3 spells CASSFRRGNTEAFF. In nucleotides, the CDR3 is TGTGCCAGCAGCTTTAGGAGGGGGAACACTGAAGCTTTCTTT.